The 14 T cell receptor beta chains listed next were all sequenced from one sample in a study of identical twins. TCRdb re-derived calls from the 5' RACE reads in MiXCR, one entry per CDR3 protein. The sample gives 500,000 to 650,000 distinct CDR3 sequences, about 7.6% of which show up once; approximately 1.5% is in the top ten. This sample also belongs to another study, concerning yellow fever vaccine responses in identical twins.

The specimen sequenced was PBMCs. These receptors were taken from a young woman in good health.

The rearrangement uses TRBV20-1 and TRBJ2-1; 7 nucleotides line up with TRBD1. Per the germline V gene, CDR1 is DFQATT and CDR2 is SNEGSKA (reference sequence). The CDR3 is 15 amino acids. Trimming removed 5 bases from V and 0 bases from J; junction bases left unmatched: 7. CDR3 residues: CSAYTDRSSYNEQFF. As DNA, the CDR3 is TGCAGTGCTTACACGGACAGGTCCTCCTACAATGAGCAGTTCTTC.

The chain is built from TRBV4-2 and TRBJ2-7; possible D gene TRBD1, 6 bases. This CDR3 is built from 15 residues. Germline V gene lookup returns CDR1 LGHNA and CDR2 YNFKEQ. With 0 bases removed from V and 4 bases from J, the gap between germline ends came to 13 bases. Here the CDR3 reads CASSQELGARYEQYV. CDR3 nucleotide sequence: TGTGCCAGCAGCCAAGAATTGGGGGCCAGGTACGAGCAGTACGTC.

This clonotype was seen only a few times. The gene calls are TRBV6-5 and TRBJ1-1, with D tentatively TRBD1 (6 bases). Trimming shortened V by 0 bases and J by 0 bases, and 11 bases separated the two germline ends. Germline CDR1 MNHEY, CDR2 SVGAGI. The CDR3 has 16 amino acids. CDR3 sequence (DNA): TGTGCCAGCAGTTACTCAAACAGGGACATGAACACTGAAGCTTTCTTT. This translates into CASSYSNRDMNTEAFF.

This clonotype has a handful of counts. The junction differs from germline at one of its ends, possibly a read error. The V call is TRBV11-2, the J call TRBJ2-5; possibly TRBD2 for D (5 bases). This CDR3 is 15 amino acids long. Germline V lookup: CDR1 SGHAT, CDR2 FQNNGV. CDR3 region: CASSDAGLRQATQYF. DNA for the CDR3: TGTGCCAGCAGCGACGCCGGACTGCGCCAAGCGACCCAGTACTTC.

The chain has TRBV12-3 or TRBV12-4 and TRBJ1-2; maybe TRBD1 (6 bases). The CDR3 loop spans 13 amino acids. V lost 7 bases and J lost 5, with 14 bases in between. CDR3 region: CASTPGTYYGYTF. CDR3 nucleotide sequence: TGTGCCAGCACCCCTGGGACATATTATGGCTACACCTTC.

This clonotype has ten or more counts. The chain combines TRBV15 with TRBJ2-2; TRBD2 is a possible D gene (6 bases). From germline, CDR1 is LNHNV and CDR2 YYDKDF (reference sequence). Trimming stripped 5 bases from V and 3 bases from J, with 16 bases between. The CDR3 covers 16 residues. The CDR3 DNA follows: TGTGCCACCAGCGGAGGGGCAGTGCCGGACACCGGGGAGCTGTTTTTT. Translated, it gives CATSGGAVPDTGELFF.

In this sample, this clonotype turned up a few times. The V and J genes are TRBV5-1 and TRBJ2-1, with 7 bases that match TRBD1. The CDR3 runs to 15 residues. Germline CDR1 is SGHRS and CDR2 is YFSETQ. With V trimmed by 0 bases and J by 7 bases, 7 bases remained unmatched. CDR3 bases: TGCGCCAGCAGCTTGGACAGGGGATCCGGAAATGAGCAGTTCTTC. It yields the protein CASSLDRGSGNEQFF. The full variable domain, rest sourced from reference TRBV5-1 and TRBJ2-1, is KAGVTQTPRYLIKTRGQQVTLSCSPISGHRSVSWYQQTPGQGLQFLFEYFSETQRNKGNFPGRFSGRQFSNSRSEMNVSTLELGDSALYLCASSLDRGSGNEQFFGPGTRLTVL.

This clonotype was observed a handful of times. This sequence joins TRBV7-6 and TRBJ2-7, with 8 bases fitting TRBD1. CDR3 length: 14 amino acids. Germline V gene sequence: CDR1 SGHVS, CDR2 FNYEAQ. The ends lost 5 bases at V and 6 bases at J; junction bases unmatched: 9. The CDR3, as DNA: TGTGCCAGCAGCCCCGGACAGGGTAGCGCCGAGCAGTACGTC. This translates into CASSPGQGSAEQYV.

The genes are TRBV7-3 and TRBJ2-3; TRBD1 is a possible D gene (6 bases). V lost 1 base, J lost 5 bases, and 13 bases lay in between. Germline-derived CDR1 and CDR2 are SGHTA and FQGTGA. The CDR3 totals 15 residues. CDR3 in amino acids: CASSLNGQGLDTQYF. CDR3 nucleotide sequence: TGTGCCAGCAGCTTAAACGGGCAGGGGCTAGATACGCAGTATTTT.

The rearrangement uses TRBV20-1 and TRBJ2-5, with D possibly called TRBD1 or TRBD2 (5 bases each). The CDR3 is made up of 15 amino acids. V shed 6 bases and J shed 3 bases, with 20 bases lying between them. From germline, CDR1 is DFQATT and CDR2 SNEGSKA (reference sequence). The CDR3 loop is CSAPRVGEMEETQYF. CDR3 nucleotides: TGCAGTGCCCCCAGGGTGGGGGAAATGGAAGAGACCCAGTACTTC.

V gene TRBV29-1 combines with J gene TRBJ1-1; TRBD1 is a possible D gene (5 bases). The V gene lost 4 bases and the J gene lost 0 bases, with 15 bases spanning the gap. Germline lookup yields CDR1 SQVTM and CDR2 ANQGSEA. The CDR3 is made up of 15 amino acids. This CDR3 is CSVGNGGGLNTEAFF. The CDR3, as DNA: TGCAGCGTTGGGAACGGGGGGGGATTGAACACTGAAGCTTTCTTT. The entire variable domain, with the rest obtained from reference TRBV29-1 and TRBJ1-1, is as follows: SAVISQKPSRDICQRGTSLTIQCQVDSQVTMMFWYRQQPGQSLTLIATANQGSEATYESGFVIDKFPISRPNLTFSTLTVSNMSPEDSSIYLCSVGNGGGLNTEAFFGQGTRLTVV.

This clonotype was seen a few times. CDR3 in DNA: TGTGCCAGCAGCCAAGATGTTCGAGCCGGGGAGCTGTTTTTT. Translating gives CASSQDVRAGELFF. The chain employs TRBV14 and TRBJ2-2; D remains unclear. V was pared by 0 bases and J by 6 bases, with 8 bases between. Germline CDR1 reads SGHDN; CDR2 reads FVKESK. This CDR3 is built from 14 residues.

This clonotype has a count of ten or more. J is TRBJ2-3 and V is TRBV28, with a possible D match to TRBD1 (6 bases). CDR3 length: 16 amino acids. Trimming left V 8 bases short and J 1 base short, with 19 bases between. The V gene's germline CDR1 is MDHEN and CDR2 SYDVKM. CDR3 residues: CASYRALPPRTDTQYF. In DNA, the CDR3 is TGTGCCAGCTACAGGGCCCTCCCCCCGCGCACAGATACGCAGTATTTT.

Only a few counts were recorded for this clonotype. The V and J genes are TRBV9 and TRBJ2-1; D might be TRBD1 (6 bases). The V and J ends lost 0 bases and 1 base respectively, with 8 bases between them. CDR1 is SGDLS and CDR2 is YYNGEE in the germline V gene. The CDR3 runs to 15 residues. CDR3 DNA sequence: TGTGCCAGCAGCGTAGTTCAGGGGTCCTACAATGAGCAGTTCTTC. Protein: CASSVVQGSYNEQFF.